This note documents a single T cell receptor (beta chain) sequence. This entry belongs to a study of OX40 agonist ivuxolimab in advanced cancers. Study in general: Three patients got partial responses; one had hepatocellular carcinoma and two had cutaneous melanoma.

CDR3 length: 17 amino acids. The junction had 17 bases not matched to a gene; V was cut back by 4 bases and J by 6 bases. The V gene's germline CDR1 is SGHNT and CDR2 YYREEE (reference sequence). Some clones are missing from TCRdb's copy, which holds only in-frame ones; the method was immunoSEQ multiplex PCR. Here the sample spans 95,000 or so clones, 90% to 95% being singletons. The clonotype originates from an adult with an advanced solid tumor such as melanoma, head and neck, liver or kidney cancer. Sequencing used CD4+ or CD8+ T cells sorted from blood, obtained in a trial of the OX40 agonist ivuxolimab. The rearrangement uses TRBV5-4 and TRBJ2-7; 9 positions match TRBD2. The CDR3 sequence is CASSGGLAGGPTGEQYF. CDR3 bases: TGTGCCAGCAGCGGTGGACTGGCGGGAGGGCCAACGGGCGAGCAGTACTTC.